The source of this T cell receptor beta chain is a study of T-cell reconstitution after alpha-beta-depleted transplantation in children. Germline V lookup: CDR1 SNHLY, CDR2 FYNNEI. With 11 bases clipped from V and 4 bases from J, the junction kept 10 bases outside the gene matches. The CDR3 runs to 14 residues. Researchers prepared the TCRbeta library using unique molecular identifiers, the study reports. Each CDR3 protein is one row after TCRdb ran MiXCR on the PCR reads. The table lists 200,000 to 250,000 distinct CDR3 sequences, 12% of them singletons. The chain has TRBV2 and TRBJ2-2; 7 bases map to TRBD1. The clonotype was recovered from a human donor who donated a stem cell graft to a child with acute lymphoblastic leukemia. This specimen consisted of PBMCs from the stem cell graft donor, obtained from the stem cell graft. For the CDR3, the DNA is TGTGCCTTCTTCTGGGACAGAAGCACCGGGGAGCTGTTTTTT. Translating it yields CAFFWDRSTGELFF.